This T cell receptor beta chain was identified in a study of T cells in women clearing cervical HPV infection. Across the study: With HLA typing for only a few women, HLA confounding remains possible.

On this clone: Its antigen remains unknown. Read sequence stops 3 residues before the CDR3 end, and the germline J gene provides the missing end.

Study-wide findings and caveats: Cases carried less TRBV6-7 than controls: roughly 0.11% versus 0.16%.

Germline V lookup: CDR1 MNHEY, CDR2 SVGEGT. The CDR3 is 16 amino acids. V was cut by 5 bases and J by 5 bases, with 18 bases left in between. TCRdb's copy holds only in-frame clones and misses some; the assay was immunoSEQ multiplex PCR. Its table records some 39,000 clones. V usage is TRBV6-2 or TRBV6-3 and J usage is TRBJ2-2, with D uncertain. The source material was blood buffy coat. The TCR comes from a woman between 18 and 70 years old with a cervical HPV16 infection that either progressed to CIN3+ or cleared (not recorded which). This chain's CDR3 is CASSNLAMSQTGELFF. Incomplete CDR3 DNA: TGTGCCAGCAGTAATTTGGCAATGTCCCAGACCGGGGAG.